The 19 T cell receptor beta chains below all came from one sample that was sequenced in a study of cytomegalovirus exposure and HLA in healthy donors. PCR used 60 Vbeta primers and 13 Jbeta primers. This table comes from immunoSEQ multiplex PCR, and its TCRdb copy is limited to in-frame clones, with some not included. This sample has around 170,000 clones, with around 78% found just once. Sequenced material: PBMCs. Source of these receptors: a woman between 50 and 59 years old in good health and CMV-seropositive.

This clone was detected only once. The rearrangement links TRBV7-2 to TRBJ2-4; possible D gene TRBD2, 6 bases. Trimming removed 5 bases from V and 5 bases from J, with 16 bases in between. CDR1 and CDR2 from the germline V gene are SGHTA and FQGNSA. CDR3 size: 15 residues. CDR3 DNA sequence: TGTGCCAGCAGCGTGGGGCCCAGGGAGGAAAACATTCAGTACTTC. Translating it yields CASSVGPREENIQYF.

The chain employs TRBV5-8 and TRBJ1-4, with 9 bases that match TRBD1. The CDR3 spans 17 residues. The germline V gene has CDR1 SGHTS and CDR2 YDEGEE. J was trimmed by 3 bases and V by 5 bases; bases with no gene match: 11. The CDR3 loop reads CASSFDGQGSANEKLFF. The CDR3 DNA reads as TGTGCCAGCAGTTTTGATGGACAGGGGAGCGCTAATGAAAAACTGTTTTTT.

This chain connects TRBV11-2 to TRBJ2-6; the match to TRBD1 covers 9 bases. V shed 4 bases, J shed 1 base, and the junction held 5 bases outside the gene matches. The length of the CDR3 is 17 residues. The germline V gene has CDR1 SGHAT and CDR2 FQNNGV. The CDR3 is CASSSRDRVSGANVLTF. Written as DNA, the CDR3 is TGTGCCAGCAGCTCCCGGGACAGGGTTTCTGGGGCCAACGTCCTGACTTTC.

The chain combines TRBV27 with TRBJ1-3; a possible D gene is TRBD1 (6 bases). Germline V lookup: CDR1 MNHEY, CDR2 SMNVEV (reference sequence). V was trimmed by 6 bases and J by 4 bases, leaving 13 bases between them. The CDR3 has 14 residues. This CDR3 reads CASRQGGSGNTIYF. In nucleotides, the CDR3 is TGTGCCAGCAGACAGGGAGGGTCGGGAAACACCATATATTTT.

The chain links TRBV29-1 to TRBJ2-3, with 7 nucleotides matching TRBD2. Looked up from germline, CDR1 is SQVTM and CDR2 is ANQGSEA. There are 12 residues in the CDR3. V was clipped by 4 bases and J by 10 bases; unmatched bases: 8. The CDR3 DNA follows: TGCAGCGTTGGGCGACAGCGGGATGCGCAGTATTTT. Translating it yields CSVGRQRDAQYF.

This chain links TRBV10-1 with TRBJ2-1; D is possibly TRBD2 (5 bases). The CDR3 sequence is 13 residues long. The V gene lost 6 bases and the J gene lost 4 bases, with 10 bases spanning the gap. Germline V lookup: CDR1 WNHNN, CDR2 SYGVQD (reference sequence). The CDR3 here is CASSRERYNEQFF. DNA of the CDR3: TGCGCCAGCAGCCGAGAGCGGTACAATGAGCAGTTCTTC.

This clone was seen a handful of times. V and J are TRBV5-4 and TRBJ1-4; no clear D. CDR1 SGHNT and CDR2 YYREEE come from the germline V gene (reference sequence). V lost 4 bases and J 7 bases, leaving 8 bases between the germline ends. The CDR3 totals 12 residues. The CDR3 spells CASSPGSEKLFF. CDR3 DNA: TGTGCCAGCAGCCCGGGGAGTGAAAAACTGTTTTTT.

The chain is built from TRBV2 and TRBJ1-1, with 10 positions matching TRBD1. V gave up 8 bases and J gave up 4 bases; unmatched junction bases: 4. The CDR3 consists of 13 residues. Germline V lookup: CDR1 SNHLY, CDR2 FYNNEI. CDR3 region: CASGGQGITEAFF. CDR3 DNA: TGTGCCAGCGGGGGACAGGGGATCACTGAAGCTTTCTTT.

A note on this clone: The same CDR3 can be traced to other DNA sequences in this sample. This chain joins TRBV7-2 and TRBJ2-7; 11 bases agree with TRBD2. This CDR3 region has 14 residues. The V and J ends lost 2 bases and 3 bases, in that order; junction bases with no gene match: 0. Per germline, CDR1 SGHTA and CDR2 FQGNSA. The CDR3 DNA sequence: TGTGCCAGCAGCTTAACTAGCGGGAGCTACGAGCAGTACTTC. Its translation is CASSLTSGSYEQYF. The whole variable domain, filled in from reference TRBV7-2 and TRBJ2-7, reads GAGVSQSPSNKVTEKGKDVELRCDPISGHTALYWYRQSLGQGLEFLIYFQGNSAPDKSGLPSDRFSAERTGGSVSTLTIQRTQQEDSAVYLCASSLTSGSYEQYFGPGTRLTVT.

V and J are TRBV7-9 and TRBJ1-2; D gene ambiguous. CDR3 length: 14 residues. Per germline, CDR1 SEHNR and CDR2 FQNEAQ (reference sequence). V dropped 5 bases and J dropped 0 bases, with 10 bases sitting between them. The CDR3 region has the DNA TGTGCCAGCAGCCAAGCGGCCACTAACTATGGCTACACCTTC. Translating gives CASSQAATNYGYTF.

This clone was seen a few times. The V and J genes are TRBV11-1 and TRBJ2-7, with 9 bases lining up with TRBD1. This CDR3 is 15 amino acids long. CDR1 is SGHAT, CDR2 FQDESV, per germline (reference sequence). Trimming cost V 2 bases and J 1 base; bases outside gene matches: 3. The CDR3 region has the DNA TGTGCCAGCAGCTTAACCGGGACAGGGTCCTACGAGCAGTACTTC. It is translated as CASSLTGTGSYEQYF. Complete variable domain (other parts from reference TRBV11-1 and TRBJ2-7): EAEVAQSPRYKITEKSQAVAFWCDPISGHATLYWYRQILGQGPELLVQFQDESVVDDSQLPKDRFSAERLKGVDSTLKIQPAELGDSAMYLCASSLTGTGSYEQYFGPGTRLTVT.

This clone occurred a few times. The chain links TRBV27 to TRBJ2-2, with D perhaps matching TRBD1 (6 bases). CDR3 size: 15 residues. V dropped 4 bases and J dropped 5 bases, with 14 bases sitting between them. CDR1 and CDR2 (germline): MNHEY, SMNVEV (reference sequence). CDR3 in amino acids: CASSWERRGTGELFF. CDR3 nucleotides: TGTGCCAGCAGTTGGGAACGTAGGGGGACCGGGGAGCTGTTTTTT.

Of note for this clone: The sample contains more than one DNA sequence encoding this CDR3. The CDR3 here is CSATYTDTQYF. CDR3 sequence (DNA): TGCAGTGCTACCTACACAGATACGCAGTATTTT. This sequence joins TRBV20-1 and TRBJ2-3; no firm D call. Germline CDR1 is DFQATT and CDR2 is SNEGSKA (reference sequence). The CDR3 runs to 11 residues. Between the trimmed V and J ends, which lost 4 bases and 2 bases, there was a span of 4 bases.

CDR3 loop: CASSLAGLGGEAFF. CDR3 bases: TGTGCCAGCAGTTTAGCCGGATTGGGGGGGGAAGCTTTCTTT. The V gene is TRBV6-1, the J gene TRBJ1-1; TRBD1 is a possible D gene (5 bases). The germline gives CDR1 MNHNS, CDR2 SASEGT. The CDR3 has 14 residues. V was cut by 5 bases and J by 8 bases, with 18 bases left in between.

This clone was counted between two and nine times. The V call is TRBV19, the J call TRBJ1-1, with D maybe TRBD1 (6 bases). Germline-derived CDR1 and CDR2 are LNHDA and SQIVND (reference sequence). This CDR3 has 14 amino acids. Deletions cut 7 bases from V and 3 bases from J, with 15 bases between. The CDR3 DNA reads TGTGCCAGTAATAGGAGGGGGGGGGACACTGAAGCTTTCTTT. As protein: CASNRRGGDTEAFF.

The chain has TRBV28 and TRBJ2-7; D call uncertain. The CDR3 length is 16 residues. Trimming cost V 4 bases and J 0 bases, with 16 bases left between them. The germline V gene has CDR1 MDHEN and CDR2 SYDVKM. This CDR3 reads CASSSGTGQVSYEQYF. The CDR3, as DNA: TGTGCCAGCAGTTCCGGAACGGGTCAAGTCTCCTACGAGCAGTACTTC. The entire variable domain, with the rest obtained from reference TRBV28 and TRBJ2-7, is as follows: DVKVTQSSRYLVKRTGEKVFLECVQDMDHENMFWYRQDPGLGLRLIYFSYDVKMKEKGDIPEGYSVSREKKERFSLILESASTNQTSMYLCASSSGTGQVSYEQYFGPGTRLTVT.

The V and J genes are TRBV9 and TRBJ2-7; D is possibly TRBD2 (6 bases). V shed 2 bases and J shed 0 bases, with 15 bases lying between them. Germline CDR1 reads SGDLS; CDR2 reads YYNGEE. CDR3 length equals 16 residues. The CDR3 region is CASSVGLGSSSYEQYF. DNA of the CDR3: TGTGCCAGCAGCGTGGGACTGGGATCAAGCTCCTACGAGCAGTACTTC.

V is TRBV15 and J is TRBJ2-3; 8 positions agree with TRBD2. The CDR3 spans 16 residues. Germline values: CDR1 LNHNV, CDR2 YYDKDF (reference sequence). After removal of 0 bases from V and 5 bases from J, the junction contained 7 bases not matched to a gene. CDR3 sequence (DNA): TGTGCCACCAGCAGAGATCATCGAGCGGGAGTAGATACGCAGTATTTT. It translates to CATSRDHRAGVDTQYF.

The chain carries TRBV6-1 and TRBJ2-7, with no clear D. Germline-derived CDR1 and CDR2 are MNHNS and SASEGT. CDR3 length: 15 residues. V was cut by 4 bases and J by 2 bases, with 15 bases left in between. CDR3 region: CASSGYPSGTYEQYF. The CDR3 bases are TGTGCCAGCAGTGGTTACCCCTCAGGAACCTACGAGCAGTACTTC.